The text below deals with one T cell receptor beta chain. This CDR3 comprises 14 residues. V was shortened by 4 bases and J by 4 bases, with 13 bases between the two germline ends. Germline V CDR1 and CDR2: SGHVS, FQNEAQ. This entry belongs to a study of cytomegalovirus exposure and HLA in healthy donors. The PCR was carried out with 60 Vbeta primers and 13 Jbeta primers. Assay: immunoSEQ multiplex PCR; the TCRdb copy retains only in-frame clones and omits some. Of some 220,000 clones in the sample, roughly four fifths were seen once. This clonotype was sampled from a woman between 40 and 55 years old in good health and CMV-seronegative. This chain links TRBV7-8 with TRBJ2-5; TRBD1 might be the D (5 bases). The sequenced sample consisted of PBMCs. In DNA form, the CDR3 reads TGTGCCAGCAGCTCCAGGGATGGGGCAGAGACCCAGTACTTC. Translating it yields CASSSRDGAETQYF.